These 16 T cell receptor beta chains were all obtained from the same sample, sequenced in a study of blood T cell repertoires in COVID-19. Clones were sequenced by immunoSEQ multiplex PCR, and TCRdb holds only the in-frame ones, with some missing. This table has 250,000 or so clones, 75% to 90% appearing once. Sequencing was done on a sample of peripheral blood. Receptor source: a woman in her thirties or forties who had recovered from COVID-19.

V and J are TRBV3-1 (or the pseudogene TRBV3-2) and TRBJ2-3; 7 bases match TRBD2. The CDR3 is 17 residues long. Germline V gene sequence: CDR1 LGHDT, CDR2 YNNKEL (reference sequence). Trimming removed 4 bases from V and 0 bases from J; junction bases left unmatched: 10. DNA of the CDR3: TGTGCCAGCAGCCTACGAGCGCTTAGCGGGAGCACAGATACGCAGTATTTT. Residues: CASSLRALSGSTDTQYF.

V gene TRBV9 combines with J gene TRBJ1-4; no clear D. V was pared by 4 bases and J by 0 bases, with 13 bases between. Germline-derived CDR1 and CDR2 are SGDLS and YYNGEE. CDR3 length equals 16 residues. The CDR3 DNA reads as TGTGCCAGCAGCTCAGGACGGGATGCAACTAATGAAAAACTGTTTTTT. Its protein is CASSSGRDATNEKLFF. Full variable domain (rest looked up from reference TRBV9 and TRBJ1-4): DSGVTQTPKHLITATGQRVTLRCSPRSGDLSVYWYQQSLDQGLQFLIQYYNGEERAKGNILERFSAQQFPDLHSELNLSSLELGDSALYFCASSSGRDATNEKLFFGSGTQLSVL.

The chain couples TRBV18 to TRBJ1-2; 8 nucleotides match TRBD1. J was trimmed by 4 bases and V by 5 bases; bases with no gene match: 12. The germline V gene has CDR1 KGHSH and CDR2 LQKENI. This CDR3 is 16 amino acids long. Written as DNA, the CDR3 is TGTGCCAGCTCATCTTCGTCGGACAGGGCCGGCTATGGCTACACCTTC. As protein: CASSSSSDRAGYGYTF.

This clone is a singleton in its sample. The V gene is TRBV10-2, the J gene TRBJ2-5, with 8 bases aligning to TRBD2. CDR1 and CDR2 (germline): WSHSY, SAAADI. Trimming took 6 bases from V and 3 from J; bases not matched to a gene: 3. There are 13 residues in the CDR3. The CDR3 loop reads CASRPLAEETQYF. For the CDR3, the DNA is TGCGCCAGCAGGCCACTAGCGGAAGAGACCCAGTACTTC.

This clone was observed a single time. The rearrangement links TRBV11-1 to TRBJ2-7; 7 bases are a match to TRBD2. This CDR3 spans 13 amino acids. V trimming: 3 bases; J trimming: 2 bases; junction bases outside the gene matches: 1. Germline V gene sequence: CDR1 SGHAT, CDR2 FQDESV (reference sequence). CDR3 in amino acids: CASSLSGAYEQYF. CDR3 nucleotide sequence: TGTGCCAGCAGCTTGAGCGGGGCCTACGAGCAGTACTTC.

This clone was counted once. The chain joins TRBV30 to TRBJ2-5; D not resolved. Germline V gives CDR1 GTSNPN, CDR2 SVGIG (reference sequence). The CDR3 is 13 amino acids. V dropped 4 bases and J dropped 4 bases, with 13 bases sitting between them. CDR3 amino acids: CAWMWRPGETQYF. CDR3 nucleotide sequence: TGTGCCTGGATGTGGCGGCCCGGAGAGACCCAGTACTTC.

The V and J genes are TRBV25-1 and TRBJ2-1; D not certain. The germline CDR1 and CDR2 sequences are MGHDK and SYGVNS. V was trimmed by 4 bases and J by 6 bases, leaving 10 bases between them. The CDR3 covers 13 residues. CDR3 sequence reads: CASSAHAVNEQFF. CDR3 DNA: TGTGCCAGCAGTGCACACGCCGTCAATGAGCAGTTCTTC.

The V gene is TRBV21-1, the J gene TRBJ2-7; whether TRBD2, the table's D call, matches the DNA was not checked. TRBV21-1 is a recognized pseudogene. This CDR3 is 13 amino acids long. The CDR3: CASSKGREYEQYV. The CDR3 DNA sequence: TGTGCCAGCAGCAAAGGTCGGGAATACGAGCAGTACGTC.

The J gene is TRBJ1-2, the V gene TRBV6-1, with D perhaps TRBD1 (6 bases). CDR3 length: 14 amino acids. CDR1 is MNHNS, CDR2 SASEGT, per germline. The V end was cut by 0 bases, the J end by 8 bases, with 13 bases between. The CDR3 spells CASSEAGRGRGYTF. The DNA for the CDR3 is TGTGCCAGCAGTGAAGCAGGCAGGGGACGGGGCTACACCTTC.

This chain uses TRBV9 with TRBJ1-3; TRBD1 is a possible D gene (6 bases). The CDR3 spans 17 residues. From germline, CDR1 is SGDLS and CDR2 YYNGEE. Trimming pared 3 bases from V and 5 bases from J, leaving 21 bases between. The CDR3 DNA reads TGTGCCAGCAGCGGAGGGGGTCGGCAAATACGAAGAAACACCATATATTTT. Its translation: CASSGGGRQIRRNTIYF.

This chain links TRBV7-9 with TRBJ2-5; 11 positions match TRBD2. CDR3 length: 18 residues. In germline, CDR1 is SEHNR, CDR2 FQNEAQ (reference sequence). The V and J ends lost 2 bases and 4 bases, in that order; junction bases with no gene match: 12. The CDR3 region is CASSLTPVAGGQRETQYF. The CDR3 coding sequence is TGTGCCAGCAGCTTAACCCCGGTAGCGGGGGGGCAGAGAGAGACCCAGTACTTC.

The chain combines TRBV7-3 with TRBJ2-1, with TRBD2 matching over 7 bases. This CDR3 is built from 16 residues. Germline V gene lookup returns CDR1 SGHTA and CDR2 FQGTGA. Trimming took 4 bases from V and 0 from J; bases not matched to a gene: 6. CDR3 loop: CASSWDGGSSYNEQFF. CDR3 DNA sequence: TGTGCCAGCAGCTGGGACGGGGGGAGCTCCTACAATGAGCAGTTCTTC. Variable domain in full (rest from reference TRBV7-3 and TRBJ2-1): GAGVSQTPSNKVTEKGKYVELRCDPISGHTALYWYRQSLGQGPEFLIYFQGTGAADDSGLPNDRFFAVRPEGSVSTLKIQRTERGDSAVYLCASSWDGGSSYNEQFFGPGTRLTVL.

The J gene is TRBJ1-3, the V gene TRBV10-3; D is uncertain. This CDR3 region has 14 residues. V was pared by 6 bases and J by 0 bases, with 9 bases between. From germline, CDR1 is ENHRY and CDR2 SYGVKD. DNA for the CDR3: TGTGCCATCAGGACCGGGATCTCTGGAAACACCATATATTTT. This encodes CAIRTGISGNTIYF.

The chain couples TRBV13 to TRBJ1-3; 7 nucleotides align to TRBD1. Germline V lookup: CDR1 PRHDT, CDR2 FYEKMQ (reference sequence). CDR3 length: 16 amino acids. J was trimmed by 3 bases and V by 0 bases; bases with no gene match: 5. Here the CDR3 DNA reads TGTGCCAGCAGCTTAGGTGGTAGGGGGCATGGAAACACCATATATTTT. Its protein product is CASSLGGRGHGNTIYF.

CDR3 nucleotides: TGTGCCAGCAGTTCCCGACAGGGCACTGAAGCTTTCTTT. Protein sequence: CASSSRQGTEAFF. The genes are TRBV6-1 and TRBJ1-1; TRBD1 aligns across 7 bases. Trimming at V came to 5 bases and at J to 4 bases, leaving 4 bases not matched to a gene. The CDR3 totals 13 residues. CDR1 is MNHNS and CDR2 is SASEGT in the germline V gene.

The chain carries TRBV28 and TRBJ2-5; the match to TRBD1 covers 9 bases. Per the germline V gene, CDR1 is MDHEN and CDR2 is SYDVKM. This CDR3 comprises 14 residues. Germline trimming cut 7 bases from V and 5 bases from J; bases unmatched to any gene: 8. The CDR3 bases are TGTGCCAGCACCCGACAGGGGGGACGGGAGACCCAGTACTTC. Amino acids: CASTRQGGRETQYF.